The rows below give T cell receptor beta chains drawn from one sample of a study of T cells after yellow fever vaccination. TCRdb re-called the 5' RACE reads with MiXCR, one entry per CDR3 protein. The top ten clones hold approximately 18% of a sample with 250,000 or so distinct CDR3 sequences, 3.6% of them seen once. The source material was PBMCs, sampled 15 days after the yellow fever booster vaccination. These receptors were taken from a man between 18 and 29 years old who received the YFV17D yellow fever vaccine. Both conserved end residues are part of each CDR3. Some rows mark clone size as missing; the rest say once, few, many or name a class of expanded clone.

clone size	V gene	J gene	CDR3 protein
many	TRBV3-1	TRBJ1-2	CASSQTNTGIGGYTF
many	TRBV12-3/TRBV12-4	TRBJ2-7	CASSLGRYEQYF
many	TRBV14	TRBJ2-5	CASSQSGMGHQETQYF
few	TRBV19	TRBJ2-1	CASRGGGRDEQFF
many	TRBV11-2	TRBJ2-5	CASSFGTTEETQYF
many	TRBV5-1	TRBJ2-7	CASSSTPRQVDSYEQYF
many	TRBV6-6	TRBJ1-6	CASRWDDNSPLHF
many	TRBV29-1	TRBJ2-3	CSGRGSDTQYF
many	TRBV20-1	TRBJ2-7	CSARDLQGSTYEQYF
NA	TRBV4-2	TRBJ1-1	CASSQDLVQRNTEAFF
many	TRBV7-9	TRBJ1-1	CASTRGPRNTEAFF
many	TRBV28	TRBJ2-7	CASSSTGEGQGEQYF
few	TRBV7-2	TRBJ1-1	CASSFRGSNTEAFF
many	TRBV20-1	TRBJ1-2	CSATKRLGYTF
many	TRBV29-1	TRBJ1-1	CSVGQGPSMNTEAFF
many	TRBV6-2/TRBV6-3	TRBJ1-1	CASRATGQGARTEAFF
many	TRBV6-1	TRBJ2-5	CASSTRQGRETQYF
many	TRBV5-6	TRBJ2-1	CASRHYVSYNEQFF
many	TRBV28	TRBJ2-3	CASSFPSRGATQYF
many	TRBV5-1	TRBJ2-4	CASSWGPPGLAKNIQYF
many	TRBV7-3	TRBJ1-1	CASKGRYSEAFF
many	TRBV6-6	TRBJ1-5	CASSYTPTAYSNQPQHF
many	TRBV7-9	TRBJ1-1	CASRTLWNTEAFF
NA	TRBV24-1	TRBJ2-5	CATGVQGTQYF
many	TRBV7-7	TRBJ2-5	CASSQVGGFETQYF
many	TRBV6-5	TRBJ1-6	CASSSRPGLANSPLHF
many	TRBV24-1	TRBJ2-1	CATSDHSGDSGTNEQFF
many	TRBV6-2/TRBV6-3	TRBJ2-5	CASSYSLVAPQETQYF
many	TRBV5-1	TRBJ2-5	CASSLAAEETQYF
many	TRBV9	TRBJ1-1	CASSVVEGSEAFF
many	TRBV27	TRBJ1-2	CASTSSQDHYGYTF
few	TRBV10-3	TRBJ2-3	CAISEDSTDTQYF
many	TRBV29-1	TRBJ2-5	CSVVVLRTGWETQYF
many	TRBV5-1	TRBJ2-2	CASAARTGFTGELFF
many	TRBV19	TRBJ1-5	CASSIWGVLGNQPQHF
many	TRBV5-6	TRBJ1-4	CASSQTGGPNEKLFF